A selection of T cell receptor beta chains follows, all from one sample in a study of identical twins. In TCRdb, the 5' RACE reads were re-called with MiXCR into one record per CDR3 protein. The sample holds 400,000 to 550,000 distinct CDR3 sequences, over 11% seen once. The same data also contributed to another study, on yellow fever vaccine responses in identical twins.

The material sequenced was CD4+ T cells sorted from blood. Receptor source: a woman younger than 35 in good health. The CDR3 runs from the conserved cysteine through the conserved F or W. The D gene is left open where the match is weak. A clone size is listed for some rows: how often the clone was seen (once, few, many), or a class if it is expanded.

j_call clone_size d_call v_call cdr3_nt cdr3_aa
TRBJ1-5 . TRBD1 TRBV10-3 TGTGCCATCAAGGGACAGGGTGACCAGCCCCAGCATTTT CAIKGQGDQPQHF
TRBJ2-5 . . TRBV5-1 TGCGCCAGCAACCCAGGAGGGTACCAAGAGACCCAGTACTTC CASNPGGYQETQYF
TRBJ1-1 few . TRBV5-1 TGCGCCAGCAGCTTGGGTAAGGGCACTGAAGCTTTCTTT CASSLGKGTEAFF
TRBJ2-1 . TRBD1 TRBV6-2/TRBV6-3 TGTGCCAGCAGTTACTCCAGACGACAGGGGGAGAGGGCTAGCGTGAATGAGCAGTTCTTC CASSYSRRQGERASVNEQFF
TRBJ1-2 . . TRBV27 TGTGCCAGCAGTTTGCCCTATGGCTACACCTTC CASSLPYGYTF
TRBJ1-5 few . TRBV10-1 TGCGCCAGCAGTGACCCTATTCTCGGGGCCGCCAAGAATTTT CASSDPILGAAKNF
TRBJ2-1 . . TRBV15 TGTGCCACCAGCAGAGATCGCGGACTCTACAATGAGCAGTTCTTC CATSRDRGLYNEQFF
TRBJ2-1 . TRBD2 TRBV7-3 TGTGCCAGCAGCACCAAGTCTAGCGGGGGGAACAATGAGCAGTTCTTC CASSTKSSGGNNEQFF
TRBJ1-1 few TRBD1 TRBV3-1 TGTGCCAGCATCGGACAGGGGGTCACTGAAGCTTTCTTT CASIGQGVTEAFF
TRBJ2-3 . TRBD2 TRBV11-3 TGTGCCAGCAGTCTAACTTCTAGGGGAGCGGGAAGGACAGATACGCAGTATTTT CASSLTSRGAGRTDTQYF
TRBJ2-3 . . TRBV2 TGTGCCAGCAGAGTCGGCGAGTCTCATGGCACAGATACGCAGTATTTT CASRVGESHGTDTQYF
TRBJ2-7 few . TRBV6-1 TGTGCCAGCAGTGGCCGGGACGGAAACTACGAGCAGTACTTC CASSGRDGNYEQYF
TRBJ2-1 many . TRBV5-1 TGCGCCAGCAGCTTCGTTGGGGATTCCGTTTATTATGAGCAGTTCTTC CASSFVGDSVYYEQFF
TRBJ1-1 few TRBD1 TRBV9 TGTGCCAGCAGCTCCCAGACAGGGGTTCGGAACACTGAAGCTTTCTTT CASSSQTGVRNTEAFF
TRBJ1-3 . . TRBV4-3 TGCGCCAGCAGCCAAGATCTGAGTTCTGGAAACACCATATATTTT CASSQDLSSGNTIYF
TRBJ2-3 . TRBD1 TRBV15 TGTGCCACCAGCAGAAACACCCCAGGACAGGGTCTCGATACGCAGTATTTT CATSRNTPGQGLDTQYF
TRBJ1-6 . . TRBV7-9 TGTGCCAGCAGCTTAGGGCAGGGGACCTCACCCCTCCACTTT CASSLGQGTSPLHF
TRBJ2-2 few . TRBV9 TGTGCCAGCAGCGTAGCGGACCTGGGCACCGGGGAGCTGTTTTTT CASSVADLGTGELFF